Below, 18 T cell receptor beta chains from the same sample are listed, as sequenced in a study of technical replicates of blood from several donors. Data came from immunoSEQ multiplex PCR; TCRdb stores just in-frame clones and leaves some out. The data show tens of thousands of clones, about 94% seen once. The specimen sequenced was T cells isolated from PBMCs. The receptors stem from a human donor in good health.

The J gene is TRBJ1-3, the V gene TRBV2; D not certain. From germline, CDR1 is SNHLY and CDR2 FYNNEI. V lost 7 bases to trimming and J lost 3 bases, with 13 bases between them. The CDR3 runs to 14 residues. The CDR3 nucleotides read TGTGCCAGCATCCTTGAGTCGAATGGAAACACCATATATTTT. Amino acids: CASILESNGNTIYF.

J is TRBJ2-7 and V is TRBV19, with D possibly matching TRBD1 (5 bases). CDR3 length equals 15 residues. Germline lookup yields CDR1 LNHDA and CDR2 SQIVND (reference sequence). Trimming stripped 5 bases from V and 4 bases from J, with 18 bases between. CDR3 sequence: CASSGAANTQYEQYF. As DNA, the CDR3 is TGTGCCAGTAGTGGGGCGGCGAATACCCAATACGAGCAGTACTTC.

The chain joins TRBV9 to TRBJ2-1; perhaps TRBD1 as D (5 bases). From germline, CDR1 is SGDLS and CDR2 YYNGEE. The length of the CDR3 is 14 residues. V was clipped by 4 bases and J by 0 bases, with 8 bases between them. The DNA of the CDR3 is TGTGCCAGCAGCCGGACACCCTCCTACAATGAGCAGTTCTTC. This translates into CASSRTPSYNEQFF.

The V and J genes are TRBV19 and TRBJ1-1; 9 positions match TRBD1. There are 14 residues in the CDR3. The V gene end was trimmed by 5 bases and the J gene end by 3 bases; junction bases not matched to a gene: 4. CDR1 is LNHDA, CDR2 SQIVND, per germline (reference sequence). The CDR3 bases are TGTGCCAGTAGTCCACGGGACAGGGACACTGAAGCTTTCTTT. It codes for CASSPRDRDTEAFF.

The chain uses TRBV5-6 and TRBJ2-5; TRBD2 matches at 8 bases. Trimming removed 3 bases from V and 4 bases from J; junction bases left unmatched: 5. The CDR3 totals 14 residues. The germline V gene has CDR1 SGHDT and CDR2 YYEEEE. The CDR3 DNA is TGTGCCAGCAGCTCTGGTCTAGCGGGAGAGACCCAGTACTTC. It codes for CASSSGLAGETQYF.

The chain joins TRBV2 to TRBJ2-3, with 8 bases aligning to TRBD2. Germline CDR1 reads SNHLY; CDR2 reads FYNNEI. The CDR3 runs 14 residues. V trimming: 7 bases; J trimming: 1 base; junction bases outside the gene matches: 4. This CDR3 is CASTLGGGTDTQYF. CDR3 nucleotide sequence: TGTGCCAGCACTCTCGGGGGGGGCACAGATACGCAGTATTTT.

The chain carries TRBV29-1 and TRBJ2-1; possible D gene TRBD2, 5 bases. V lost 5 bases to trimming and J lost 6 bases, with 8 bases between them. CDR1 is SQVTM, CDR2 ANQGSEA, per germline. The CDR3 contains 11 residues. The CDR3 DNA reads as TGCAGCGTTCGGGATTCCAATGAGCAGTTCTTC. It encodes CSVRDSNEQFF.

This chain connects TRBV21-1 to TRBJ1-2. TRBV21-1 is classified as a pseudogene. The CDR3 consists of 11 residues. This CDR3 reads CASSPRGCYTF. CDR3 bases: TGTGCCAGCAGCCCGCGGGGTTGCTACACCTTC.

The chain couples TRBV9 to TRBJ2-2; perhaps TRBD2 as D (6 bases). Germline V gives CDR1 SGDLS, CDR2 YYNGEE. CDR3 length: 17 amino acids. The V end was cut by 0 bases, the J end by 3 bases, with 15 bases between. The CDR3 reads CASSVASSGAYTGELFF. In nucleotides, the CDR3 is TGTGCCAGCAGCGTAGCAAGTAGCGGAGCATACACCGGGGAGCTGTTTTTT. Complete variable domain (other parts from reference TRBV9 and TRBJ2-2): DSGVTQTPKHLITATGQRVTLRCSPRSGDLSVYWYQQSLDQGLQFLIQYYNGEERAKGNILERFSAQQFPDLHSELNLSSLELGDSALYFCASSVASSGAYTGELFFGEGSRLTVL.

The J gene is TRBJ2-3, the V gene TRBV5-1; D uncertain. This CDR3 has 14 residues. V was shortened by 1 base and J by 2 bases, with 8 bases between the two germline ends. Germline values: CDR1 SGHRS, CDR2 YFSETQ. The CDR3 DNA sequence: TGCGCCAGCAGCTTGCAACTAACCACAGATACGCAGTATTTT. Translating it yields CASSLQLTTDTQYF.

The chain uses TRBV27 and TRBJ1-4; the D is unclear. The V and J ends lost 3 bases and 7 bases respectively, with 12 bases between them. This CDR3 region has 14 residues. The V gene's germline CDR1 is MNHEY and CDR2 SMNVEV (reference sequence). In nucleotides, the CDR3 is TGTGCCAGCAGTTTCTCGGGAGGGAGTGAAAAACTGTTTTTT. Its translation: CASSFSGGSEKLFF.

The rearrangement uses TRBV11-3 and TRBJ2-2; 10 nucleotides match TRBD1. The CDR3 has 13 residues. V was clipped by 5 bases and J by 9 bases; unmatched bases: 3. Per the germline V gene, CDR1 is SGHNT and CDR2 is YENEEA. The CDR3 DNA follows: TGTGCCAGCAGCGGGGACAGGGGCCGGGAGCTGTTTTTT. This encodes CASSGDRGRELFF.

The chain combines TRBV27 with TRBJ2-2; D gene uncertain. Per germline, CDR1 MNHEY and CDR2 SMNVEV (reference sequence). V shed 6 bases and J shed 3 bases, with 11 bases lying between them. The CDR3 is 14 residues long. CDR3 bases: TGTGCCAGCAGGAGGAGCCAATACACCGGGGAGCTGTTTTTT. Residues: CASRRSQYTGELFF.

This chain links TRBV4-3 with TRBJ1-4; maybe TRBD1 (5 bases). CDR1 LGHNA and CDR2 YSLEER come from the germline V gene. This CDR3 region has 16 residues. The ends were cut back, 0 bases at V and 14 bases at J, with 22 bases in the middle. In nucleotides, the CDR3 is TGCGCCAGCAGCCAAGAGTTGGGGCCCGCCCTCTCAAACCTGTTTTTT. Its translation is CASSQELGPALSNLFF.

This rearrangement joins TRBV6-5 to TRBJ1-1, with 10 bases aligning to TRBD1. The J segment lost 5 bases and the V segment lost 6 bases, leaving 6 bases of the junction unmatched. CDR1 and CDR2 (germline): MNHEY, SVGAGI. The CDR3 runs to 14 residues. This CDR3 reads CASRRQGAETEAFF. In DNA form, the CDR3 reads TGTGCCAGCAGGAGACAGGGGGCTGAAACTGAAGCTTTCTTT.

The rearrangement uses TRBV2 and TRBJ1-5; the match to TRBD1 covers 12 bases. CDR3 length: 15 residues. Trimming at V came to 7 bases and at J to 8 bases, leaving 9 bases not matched to a gene. Looked up from germline, CDR1 is SNHLY and CDR2 is FYNNEI. CDR3 loop: CASKSGTGGFEPQHF. In DNA, the CDR3 is TGTGCCAGCAAATCCGGGACAGGGGGCTTTGAGCCCCAGCATTTT. The full variable domain, completed using reference TRBV2 and TRBJ1-5, is EPEVTQTPSHQVTQMGQEVILRCVPISNHLYFYWYRQILGQKVEFLVSFYNNEISEKSEIFDDQFSVERPDGSNFTLKIRSTKLEDSAMYFCASKSGTGGFEPQHFGDGTRLSIL.

V is TRBV6-5 and J is TRBJ1-1, with D possibly being TRBD1 (5 bases). Germline-derived CDR1 and CDR2 are MNHEY and SVGAGI. CDR3 size: 15 residues. V was trimmed by 0 bases and J by 8 bases, leaving 16 bases between them. The CDR3 coding sequence is TGTGCCAGCAGTTACTCGATGCGGCAGGGCATCGAAGCTTTCTTT. Translating it yields CASSYSMRQGIEAFF.

The J gene is TRBJ1-3, the V gene TRBV4-2; a weak D match, TRBD1 (6 bases). V was cut by 3 bases and J by 0 bases, with 15 bases left in between. Germline CDR1 is LGHNA and CDR2 is YNFKEQ. The CDR3 runs 17 residues. The CDR3 DNA follows: TGTGCCAGCAGCCAGGAACCTCACAGGGACTCTGGAAACACCATATATTTT. It encodes CASSQEPHRDSGNTIYF.